The entry below describes one TCR beta chain. This clone's antigen is unknown. The record has no base qualities; no much larger clone is one base away. TCRbeta CDR3 regions were amplified from genomic DNA using the immunoSEQ Assay, a bias-controlled multiplex PCR. As for the authors' bioinformatics: The number of nucleated cells in each sample was estimated from the amplification of reference gene primers within the assay. To quantify the absolute abundance of each unique TCRbeta CDR3 rearrangement, sequence reads were collapsed and filtered. Productive Simpson clonality was computed per sample as the square root of Simpson's diversity index over productive rearrangements. TCRdb stores this immuneACCESS table with in-frame sequences only. Part of the clones is absent; in the studies checked, under half of the shortfall reflects unresolved V genes, and no reason is known for the rest. The V and J calls and clone size were taken over from that table, and D and trimming were inferred from the DNA. In all, the sample holds 250,000 to 300,000 clones, and approximately 88% of those were seen once. The leading ten clones occupy around 0.8% of the sample.

This specimen comes from a study of blood T cell repertoires in COVID-19 (dated by TCRdb to 2020 to 2022). Regarding the research as a whole: Collaborator samples came from the United States, Italy and Spain and covered acute and convalescent phases of COVID-19. The samples were drawn from two sources: the first 160 participants of the ongoing ImmuneRACE study, and 1,200 or so subjects contributed by 6 global collaborators. The prospective study material was composed of cDNA or gDNA derived from T cells, B-cell-depleted T cells, or PBMCs. Deeply sampled blood TCRbeta repertoires from subjects exposed to, actively infected with, or recovered from COVID-19 were included in the dataset. The repertoires were made available in a free public database intended to serve as a resource for research on the immune response to SARS-CoV-2. A de-identified subject ID, COVID-19 status, age in years and sex were almost always included in the sample metadata. Where available, HLA class I and class II types were taken from metadata supplied by the sample provider and were not determined by assay-based typing.

From a lookup of the germline V gene, CDR1 and CDR2 are SQVTM and ANQGSEA. The junction carries 16 bases between V and J, which are trimmed by 7 bases and 7 bases respectively. From the cysteine through the phenylalanine, the CDR3 covers 13 amino acids. Of the read, only the CDR3 DNA is kept; its 39 bases are in frame from base 1. What the authors observed across the whole study: How much clinical and demographic metadata was included differed by source and by participant, and the metadata was provided uncurated.

Each collaborating institution followed its own protocols to collect whole blood in K2EDTA tubes. For TCRbeta analysis, collaborators shipped samples in one of three forms: frozen whole blood, isolated PBMCs, or DNA extracted from either of those sample types. Sequenced input: peripheral blood. The chain couples TRBV29-1 to TRBJ1-4; the D gene is possibly TRBD1, with 5 bases matching. The TCR comes from a woman younger than 45 with acute or convalescent COVID-19. For the CDR3, the sequence is CSARDWAFEKLFF. The DNA reads as follows: TGCAGCGCCCGGGACTGGGCTTTTGAAAAACTGTTTTTT.